These 14 T cell receptor beta chains were all obtained from the same sample, sequenced in a study of cytomegalovirus exposure and HLA in healthy donors. Assay used: immunoSEQ multiplex PCR; TCRdb lists only in-frame clones, some missing. The sample has roughly 150,000 clones; about 89% are singletons. Sequenced input: PBMCs. These receptors came from a woman younger than 30 in good health and CMV-seropositive.

To note about this clone: The sample holds other DNA sequences that translate to the same CDR3. This chain connects TRBV14 to TRBJ1-1; 8 bases fit TRBD1. The CDR3 contains 13 residues. The V gene end was trimmed by 4 bases and the J gene end by 4 bases; junction bases not matched to a gene: 2. In germline, CDR1 is SGHDN, CDR2 FVKESK. CDR3 DNA sequence: TGTGCCAGCAGCCTCACAGGGGGCACTGAAGCTTTCTTT. Amino acids: CASSLTGGTEAFF. The variable domain in full, with the rest retrieved from reference TRBV14 and TRBJ1-1, is EAGVTQFPSHSVIEKGQTVTLRCDPISGHDNLYWYRRVMGKEIKFLLHFVKESKQDESGMPNNRFLAERTGGTYSTLKVQPAELEDSGVYFCASSLTGGTEAFFGQGTRLTVV.

The chain links TRBV11-3 to TRBJ2-7, with TRBD2 matching over 7 bases. The ends lost 5 bases at V and 3 bases at J; junction bases unmatched: 16. Germline values: CDR1 SGHNT, CDR2 YENEEA. The CDR3 sequence is 17 residues long. The CDR3 coding sequence is TGTGCCAGCAGCCCCATTTTCCGAGCGGGGAAACGCTACGAGCAGTACTTC. Translating gives CASSPIFRAGKRYEQYF. The full variable domain, its missing parts supplied by reference TRBV11-3 and TRBJ2-7, is EAGVVQSPRYKIIEKKQPVAFWCNPISGHNTLYWYLQNLGQGPELLIRYENEEAVDDSQLPKDRFSAERLKGVDSTLKIQPAELGDSAVYLCASSPIFRAGKRYEQYFGPGTRLTVT.

In nucleotides, the CDR3 is TGTGCCAGCAGTTTCGAGTACGAGCAGTACTTC. Protein product: CASSFEYEQYF. The rearrangement links TRBV6-5 to TRBJ2-7; D gene uncertain. CDR3 size: 11 residues. CDR1 MNHEY and CDR2 SVGAGI come from the germline V gene. The V end was cut by 4 bases, the J end by 4 bases, with 5 bases between.

This chain connects TRBV19 to TRBJ2-1; 8 bases match TRBD1. The CDR3 spans 16 residues. Germline assignment: CDR1 LNHDA and CDR2 SQIVND (reference sequence). V lost 4 bases and J lost 2; bases outside the gene matches: 7. As DNA, the CDR3 is TGTGCCAGTAGTAGGGGACAGGTCTATCCCTACAATGAGCAGTTCTTC. This codes for CASSRGQVYPYNEQFF.

This clone has a handful of counts. CDR3 nucleotides: TGTGCCAGTGGAACAGGGTCTCAGCCCCAGCATTTT. Protein: CASGTGSQPQHF. The rearrangement links TRBV6-5 to TRBJ1-5; D might be TRBD1 (6 bases). The CDR3 totals 12 residues. Germline CDR1 MNHEY, CDR2 SVGAGI. V was cut by 9 bases and J by 6 bases, with 12 bases left in between.

The gene calls are TRBV28 and TRBJ2-5, with TRBD1 matching 7 bases. CDR3 length: 16 residues. The junction had 10 bases not matched to a gene; V was cut back by 3 bases and J by 3 bases. CDR1 is MDHEN and CDR2 is SYDVKM in the germline V gene. CDR3 in DNA: TGTGCCAGCAGTTTCCTTGGTTTAGGACAGGAAGAGACCCAGTACTTC. Translation gives CASSFLGLGQEETQYF. The variable domain in full, with the rest retrieved from reference TRBV28 and TRBJ2-5, is DVKVTQSSRYLVKRTGEKVFLECVQDMDHENMFWYRQDPGLGLRLIYFSYDVKMKEKGDIPEGYSVSREKKERFSLILESASTNQTSMYLCASSFLGLGQEETQYFGPGTRLLVL.

The V and J genes are TRBV6-1 and TRBJ1-5, with a weak D call TRBD1 (6 bases). V lost 2 bases and J lost 5, with 13 bases in between. CDR3 size: 15 residues. Germline-derived CDR1 and CDR2 are MNHNS and SASEGT. The CDR3 is CASSELGQYDQPQHF. CDR3 nucleotide sequence: TGTGCCAGCAGTGAATTGGGACAATACGATCAGCCCCAGCATTTT.

CDR3 DNA sequence: TGTGCCAGCAGCCAAGGACTAGCGGGAGGTCGCGAGCAGTACTTC. Translation gives CASSQGLAGGREQYF. The chain carries TRBV14 and TRBJ2-7; 13 bases fit TRBD2. Trimming at V came to 1 base and at J to 6 bases, leaving 3 bases not matched to a gene. This CDR3 is 15 amino acids long. CDR1 and CDR2 (germline): SGHDN, FVKESK. Drawing the rest from reference TRBV14 and TRBJ2-7, the complete variable domain is EAGVTQFPSHSVIEKGQTVTLRCDPISGHDNLYWYRRVMGKEIKFLLHFVKESKQDESGMPNNRFLAERTGGTYSTLKVQPAELEDSGVYFCASSQGLAGGREQYFGPGTRLTVT.

The CDR3 DNA is TGTGCCAGCAGAGGGGTGGGGGCAGGGACGAACACCGGGGAGCTGTTTTTT. Its translation is CASRGVGAGTNTGELFF. The rearrangement uses TRBV5-6 and TRBJ2-2; D perhaps matches TRBD1 (6 bases). Trimming removed 5 bases at V and 0 bases at J, with 17 bases between. Germline V gives CDR1 SGHDT, CDR2 YYEEEE. This CDR3 is built from 17 residues.

The chain links TRBV29-1 to TRBJ2-5; 7 nucleotides agree with TRBD1. Germline values: CDR1 SQVTM, CDR2 ANQGSEA. The V segment lost 6 bases and the J segment 5 bases; nucleotides outside the gene matches: 12. The CDR3 loop spans 14 amino acids. The CDR3 bases are TGCAGCGTGCCCGGGACAGTGGGTCTGGAGACCCAGTACTTC. Protein product: CSVPGTVGLETQYF.

This chain joins TRBV6-4 and TRBJ2-7; tentatively, D is TRBD1 (6 bases). This CDR3 spans 18 amino acids. The germline gives CDR1 MRHNA, CDR2 SNTAGT. Trimming pared 4 bases from V and 2 bases from J, leaving 24 bases between. CDR3 nucleotides: TGTGCCAGCAGTGTTATTCCCCGCCCAGACAGGTCCACCTACGAGCAGTACTTC. Translating gives CASSVIPRPDRSTYEQYF.

The J gene is TRBJ2-4, the V gene TRBV7-9; D remains ambiguous. This CDR3 contains 13 residues. Germline values: CDR1 SEHNR, CDR2 FQNEAQ (reference sequence). The V end lost 1 base, the J end lost 4 bases, and 5 bases lay between the germline ends. The CDR3, as DNA: TGTGCCAGCAGCTTAGACAGTAAAAACATTCAGTACTTC. Protein: CASSLDSKNIQYF.

This chain joins TRBV20-1 and TRBJ1-5, with no clear D. Trimming cost V 3 bases and J 9 bases, with 9 bases left between them. The CDR3 runs to 11 residues. In germline, CDR1 is DFQATT, CDR2 SNEGSKA (reference sequence). This CDR3 reads CSASGIGPQHF. The DNA for the CDR3 is TGCAGTGCTAGCGGGATAGGGCCCCAGCATTTT.

V gene TRBV11-2 combines with J gene TRBJ2-7; TRBD2 is a possible D gene (5 bases). The germline V and J ends were trimmed by 5 bases and 7 bases, with 18 bases remaining between them. CDR1 is SGHAT, CDR2 FQNNGV, per germline. The CDR3 covers 14 residues. CDR3 protein: CASSTRTGRPEQYF. The CDR3 nucleotides read TGTGCCAGCAGCACCAGGACTGGCCGCCCGGAGCAGTACTTC. The full variable domain, in which reference TRBV11-2 and TRBJ2-7 provide the parts outside the CDR3, is EAGVAQSPRYKIIEKRQSVAFWCNPISGHATLYWYQQILGQGPKLLIQFQNNGVVDDSQLPKDRFSAERLKGVDSTLKIQPAKLEDSAVYLCASSTRTGRPEQYFGPGTRLTVT.